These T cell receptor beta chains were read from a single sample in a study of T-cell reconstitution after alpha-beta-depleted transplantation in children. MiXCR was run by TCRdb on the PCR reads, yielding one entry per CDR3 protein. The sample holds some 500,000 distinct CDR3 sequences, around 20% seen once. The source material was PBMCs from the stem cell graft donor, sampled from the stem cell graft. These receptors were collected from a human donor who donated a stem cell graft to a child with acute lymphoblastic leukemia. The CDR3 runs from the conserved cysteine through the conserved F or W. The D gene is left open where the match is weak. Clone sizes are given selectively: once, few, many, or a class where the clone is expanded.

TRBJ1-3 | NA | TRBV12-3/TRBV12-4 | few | TGTGCCAGCTTAAGGCTCTCTGGAAACACCATATATTTT | CASLRLSGNTIYF
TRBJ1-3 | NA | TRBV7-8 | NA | TGTGCCAGCACATCTAGCGGAAACACCATATATTTT | CASTSSGNTIYF
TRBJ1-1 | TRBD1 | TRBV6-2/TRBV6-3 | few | TGTGCCAGCAACCATGGGGACAGGTACACTGAAGCTTTCTTT | CASNHGDRYTEAFF
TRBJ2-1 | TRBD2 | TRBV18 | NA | TGTGCCAGCTCACCGCGACCTAGCGGGAGCCTCAGGAATGAGCAGTTCTTC | CASSPRPSGSLRNEQFF
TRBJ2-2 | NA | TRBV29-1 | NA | TGCAGCGTTGCGGTAGGGGGTTCCACCGGGGAGCTGTTTTTT | CSVAVGGSTGELFF
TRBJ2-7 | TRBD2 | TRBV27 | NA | TGTGCCAGCAGTAGACGGCGCGGGAGCGTCCACGAGCAGTACTTC | CASSRRRGSVHEQYF
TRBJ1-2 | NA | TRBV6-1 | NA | TGTGCCAGCAGTGGGCAGGGCGACTATGGCTACACCTTC | CASSGQGDYGYTF
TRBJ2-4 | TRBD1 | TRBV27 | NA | TGTGCCAGTCGGGACAGGGGGATAGGTCGGGCCAAAAACATTCAGTACTTC | CASRDRGIGRAKNIQYF
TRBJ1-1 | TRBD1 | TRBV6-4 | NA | TGTGCCAGCAGTGCCTCGACAGGGGGCTCCACTGAAGCTTTCTTT | CASSASTGGSTEAFF
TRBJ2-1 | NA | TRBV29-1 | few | TGCAGCGTTGTACAGGTCCACAATGAGCAGTTCTTC | CSVVQVHNEQFF
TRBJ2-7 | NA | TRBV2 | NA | TGTGCCAGCAGTGAGGGGCTAGATTTCTCCTACGAGCAGTACTTC | CASSEGLDFSYEQYF
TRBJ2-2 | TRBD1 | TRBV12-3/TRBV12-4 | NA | TGTGCCAGCAGCCCCAGGGGGCGAGGAACCGGGGAGCTGCTTTTT | CASSPRGRGTGELLF
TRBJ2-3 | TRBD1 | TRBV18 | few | TGTGCCAGCTCAACTACCGGGACAGGGTATCCAGATACGCAGTATTTT | CASSTTGTGYPDTQYF
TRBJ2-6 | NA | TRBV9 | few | TGTGCCAGCAGCGGACTAGCTGGGGCCAACGTCCTGACTTTC | CASSGLAGANVLTF
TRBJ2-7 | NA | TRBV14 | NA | TGTGCCAGCAGCCCAGGCGGCAGGGGCGAGCAGTACTTC | CASSPGGRGEQYF
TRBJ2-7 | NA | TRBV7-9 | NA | TGTGCCAGCAGCCCCTTGGCGGCTGGGTACGAGCAGTACTTC | CASSPLAAGYEQYF
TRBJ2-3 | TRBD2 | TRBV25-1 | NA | TGTGCCAGCAGTGACGCGTCTAGCGGGAGAGGGCCAGATACGCAGTATTTT | CASSDASSGRGPDTQYF
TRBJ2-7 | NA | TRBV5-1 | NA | TGCGCCAGCAGCTTATCCGCGGATTACTACGAGCAGTACTTC | CASSLSADYYEQYF
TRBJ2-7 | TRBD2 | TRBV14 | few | TGTGCCAGCAGTGATAGCGGGAGCGGCGAGCAGTACTTC | CASSDSGSGEQYF
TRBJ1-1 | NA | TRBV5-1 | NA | TGCGCCAGCAGCTTGGAGGGACGGTCGAACACTGAAGCTTTCTTT | CASSLEGRSNTEAFF
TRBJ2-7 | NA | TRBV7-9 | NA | TGTGCCAGCAGCTTAGGGAACAGGGGAGGCTCCTACGAGCAGTACTTC | CASSLGNRGGSYEQYF
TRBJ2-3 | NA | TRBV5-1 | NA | TGCGCCAGCTCGGACATTCGTTACACAGATACGCAGTATTTT | CASSDIRYTDTQYF
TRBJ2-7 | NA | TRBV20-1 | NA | TGCAGTGCTAGGTACTTCGGCAGGCGGAGCTCCTACGAGCAGTACTTC | CSARYFGRRSSYEQYF
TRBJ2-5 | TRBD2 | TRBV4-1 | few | TGCGCCAGCAGCCAGGAACTGACTAGCCCGTACCAAGAGACCCAGTACTTC | CASSQELTSPYQETQYF
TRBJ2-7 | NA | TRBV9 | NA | TGTGCCAGCAGCGTAGAGGACCTAGACGAGCAGTACTTC | CASSVEDLDEQYF
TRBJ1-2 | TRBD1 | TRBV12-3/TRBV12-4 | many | TGTGCCAGCAGTTACAGGGGATCCTATGGCTACACCTTC | CASSYRGSYGYTF
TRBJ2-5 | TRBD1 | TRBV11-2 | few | TGTGCCAGCAGCCACCCGACAGGGGGCTTCGCGGAGACCCAGTACTTC | CASSHPTGGFAETQYF
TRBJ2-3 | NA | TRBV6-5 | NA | TGTGCCAGCAGTTACTCGGTGGGGTCGCAGTATTTT | CASSYSVGSQYF
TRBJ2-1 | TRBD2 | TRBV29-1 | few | TGCAGCGTTGAATGGCTAGCGGGGCCGGCCGAGCAGTTCTTC | CSVEWLAGPAEQFF
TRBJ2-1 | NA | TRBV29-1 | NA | TGCAGCGTTGAGATTTTAACTTACAATGAGCAGTTCTTC | CSVEILTYNEQFF
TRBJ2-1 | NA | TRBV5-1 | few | TGCGCCAGCAGCTTGGTGGAAAGGGCGTTAGTTCACAATGAGCAGTTCTTC | CASSLVERALVHNEQFF
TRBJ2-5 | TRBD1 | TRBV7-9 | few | TGTGCCAGCAGCTCCCGACAGGGGACGGGGGAGACCCAGTACTTC | CASSSRQGTGETQYF
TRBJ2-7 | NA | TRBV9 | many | TGTGCCAGCAGCGTAACCACCTCCTACGAGCAGTACTTC | CASSVTTSYEQYF
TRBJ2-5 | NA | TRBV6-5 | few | TGTGCCAGCAGCGGGGTTGAGACCCAGTACTTC | CASSGVETQYF
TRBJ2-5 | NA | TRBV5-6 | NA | TGTGCCAGCAGCCCCCCGGGTTGGCGGGGCGCGAACCTAGGGCGGGAGACCCAGTACTTC | CASSPPGWRGANLGRETQYF
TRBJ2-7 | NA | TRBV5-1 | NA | TGCGCCAGCAGCTTGGTAGAGGGCCTAACCTACGAGCAGTACTTC | CASSLVEGLTYEQYF
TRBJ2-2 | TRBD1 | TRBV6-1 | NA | TGTGCCAGCAGTACCTTTGGTCAGGGGGTGAACACCGGGGAGCTGTTTTTT | CASSTFGQGVNTGELFF
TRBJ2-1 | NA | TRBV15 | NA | TGTGCCACCAGCAGAGGTTTGATCGGGGGGCCGGCGAATGAGCAGTTCTTC | CATSRGLIGGPANEQFF
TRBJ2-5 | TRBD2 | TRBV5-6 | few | TGTGCCAGCAGCTTGTTGCTAGCGGGAGCAGAGACCCAGTACTTC | CASSLLLAGAETQYF
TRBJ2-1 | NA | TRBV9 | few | TGTGCCAGCAGCGCTGGGGCTGGGGACTACAATGAGCAGTTCTTC | CASSAGAGDYNEQFF
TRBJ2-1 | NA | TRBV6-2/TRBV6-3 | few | TGTGCCAGCAGTGGGAGGATGGTGGAGCAGTTCTTC | CASSGRMVEQFF
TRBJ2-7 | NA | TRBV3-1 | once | TGTGCCAGCAGCCCCCAGGGACAACTCACGTACGAGCAGTACTTC | CASSPQGQLTYEQYF
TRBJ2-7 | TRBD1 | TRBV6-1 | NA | TGTGCCAGCAGCCCAGACAGGGGGCAGGACGAGCAGTACTTC | CASSPDRGQDEQYF
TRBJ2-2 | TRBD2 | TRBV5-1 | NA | TGCGCCAGCAGGCTACTAGCGCCGAACACCGGGGAGCTGTTTTTT | CASRLLAPNTGELFF
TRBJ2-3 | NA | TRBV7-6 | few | TGTGCCAGCAGCCCCCGGGACTCCGGGGCAGATACGCAGTATTTT | CASSPRDSGADTQYF
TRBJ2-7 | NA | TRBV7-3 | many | TGTGCCAGCAGCTTAAAAGACTCCTACGAGCAGTACTTC | CASSLKDSYEQYF
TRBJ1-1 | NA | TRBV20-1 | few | TGCAGTGCTAGGTCTACGGGGGCGGAGAACACTGAAGCTTTCTTT | CSARSTGAENTEAFF
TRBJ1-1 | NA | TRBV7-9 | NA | TGTGCCAGCAGTCTCGGGCGACGGGAAACTGAAGCTTTCTTT | CASSLGRRETEAFF
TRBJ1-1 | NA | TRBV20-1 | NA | TGCAGTGCTTACGGCATGAACACTGAAGCTTTCTTT | CSAYGMNTEAFF
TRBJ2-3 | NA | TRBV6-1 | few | TGTGCCAGTAGATCCCGACGGAGCGGTCGCAGGGATACGCAGTATTTT | CASRSRRSGRRDTQYF
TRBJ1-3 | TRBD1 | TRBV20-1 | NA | TGCAGTGCTAGTTCGGGACAGGGAGGAAACACCATATATTTT | CSASSGQGGNTIYF
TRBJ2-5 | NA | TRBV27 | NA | TGTGCCAGCAGTTTATGGTCGGGAGAGACCCAGTACTTC | CASSLWSGETQYF
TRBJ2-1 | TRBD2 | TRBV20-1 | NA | TGCAGTGCTGAGGACCCTAGCGGGAGGGCATATGAGCAGTTCTTC | CSAEDPSGRAYEQFF
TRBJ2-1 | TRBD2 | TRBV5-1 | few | TGCGCCAGCAGCTTGGGTCCCCTAGCGGGAGGCCCCTCCTACAATGAGCAGTTCTTC | CASSLGPLAGGPSYNEQFF
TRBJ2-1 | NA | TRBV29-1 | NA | TGCAGCGTTGGAATCAATGAGCAGTTCTTC | CSVGINEQFF
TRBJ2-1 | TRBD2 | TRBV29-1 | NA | TGCAGCGTTGGCAGCGGGAGGTTTGCGAATTCTTGGTTCTTC | CSVGSGRFANSWFF
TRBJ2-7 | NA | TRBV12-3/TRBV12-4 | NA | TGTGCCAGCAGTGCCTACGGTATTCACGAGCAGTACTTC | CASSAYGIHEQYF
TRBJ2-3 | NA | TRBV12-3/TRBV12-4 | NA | TGTGCCAGCAGTTTAGGTCGGGCCGGGGATACGCAGTATTTT | CASSLGRAGDTQYF
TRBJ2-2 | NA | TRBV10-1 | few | TGCGCCAGCATGCGGGACACCGGGGAGCTGTTTTTT | CASMRDTGELFF